The clone carrying this T cell receptor beta chain was seen repeatedly, ten times or more. The entry originates in a study of T cells in Graves' hyperthyroidism and ophthalmopathy. RNA transcripts served as the template for amplifying TCR beta CDR3 regions. The HTBI primer set drove a first-round RT-PCR of the TCR CDR3. TCRdb reprocessed the multiplex PCR reads via MiXCR and lists one record per CDR3 protein. This table has a few hundred thousand distinct CDR3 sequences, 15% to 18% appearing once. The V gene lost 1 base and the J gene lost 5 bases, with 9 bases spanning the gap. There are 14 residues in the CDR3.

The sample was blood. This sequence joins TRBV12-3 or TRBV12-4 and TRBJ2-1, with a possible D match to TRBD2 (5 bases). The clonotype comes from a woman aged 25 to 39 with Graves' hyperthyroidism. The CDR3 DNA sequence: TGTGCCAGCAGTTTAGTGGGAGCGAACAATGAGCAGTTCTTC. Protein: CASSLVGANNEQFF.